Below, 32 T cell receptor beta chains from the same sample are listed, as sequenced in a study of resident and recirculating memory T cells in vitiligo. Repertoires were generated with immunoSEQ multiplex PCR, while TCRdb's copy carries only in-frame clones and drops some. The data contain approximately 69,000 clones, just over 90% of them singletons. The sample was blood. The receptors originated from a male donor with vitiligo.

This sequence joins TRBV9 and TRBJ1-4; 8 nucleotides line up with TRBD1. Germline CDR1 reads SGDLS; CDR2 reads YYNGEE. V trimming: 0 bases; J trimming: 8 bases; junction bases outside the gene matches: 12. There are 17 residues in the CDR3. Here the CDR3 DNA reads TGTGCCAGCAGCGTAGGTGGTCAAGGACAGGGTTGGGAAAAACTGTTTTTT. Translating gives CASSVGGQGQGWEKLFF. The full variable domain, its missing parts supplied by reference TRBV9 and TRBJ1-4, is DSGVTQTPKHLITATGQRVTLRCSPRSGDLSVYWYQQSLDQGLQFLIQYYNGEERAKGNILERFSAQQFPDLHSELNLSSLELGDSALYFCASSVGGQGQGWEKLFFGSGTQLSVL.

This sequence joins TRBV5-1 and TRBJ2-3, with 7 bases fitting TRBD1. The CDR3 loop spans 15 amino acids. V lost 4 bases and J lost 2; bases outside the gene matches: 7. Germline V CDR1 and CDR2: SGHRS, YFSETQ. The CDR3 here is CASSLGQLITDTQYF. Here the CDR3 DNA reads TGCGCCAGCAGCCTGGGACAGTTGATCACAGATACGCAGTATTTT.

The rearrangement joins TRBV5-4 to TRBJ2-7; D perhaps matches TRBD1 (6 bases). Trimming took 3 bases from V and 2 from J, leaving 12 bases between them. This CDR3 comprises 14 residues. Germline CDR1 reads SGHNT; CDR2 reads YYREEE (reference sequence). The DNA for the CDR3 is TGTGCCAGCAGCTCAACAGGGTTCCCCTACGAGCAGTACTTC. As protein: CASSSTGFPYEQYF.

This chain links TRBV5-1 with TRBJ1-2; 7 bases agree with TRBD1. The V gene's germline CDR1 is SGHRS and CDR2 YFSETQ. Trimming at V came to 7 bases and at J to 6 bases, leaving 6 bases not matched to a gene. The CDR3 spans 12 residues. The CDR3 sequence: CASGDSRDGYTF. DNA of the CDR3: TGCGCCAGCGGGGACAGTCGGGATGGCTACACCTTC. Full variable domain (missing parts from reference TRBV5-1 and TRBJ1-2): KAGVTQTPRYLIKTRGQQVTLSCSPISGHRSVSWYQQTPGQGLQFLFEYFSETQRNKGNFPGRFSGRQFSNSRSEMNVSTLELGDSALYLCASGDSRDGYTFGSGTRLTVV.

This clone was recorded only once. The chain recombines TRBV11-2 with TRBJ2-3; D is perhaps TRBD2 (5 bases). V dropped 0 bases and J dropped 7 bases, with 11 bases sitting between them. The CDR3 runs 14 residues. Germline CDR1 and CDR2: SGHAT and FQNNGV. CDR3 loop: CASSLDDGSHTQYF. The CDR3 DNA sequence: TGTGCCAGCAGCTTAGATGATGGGAGCCATACGCAGTATTTT.

V and J are TRBV5-6 and TRBJ1-6; D might be TRBD1 (5 bases). The germline CDR1 and CDR2 sequences are SGHDT and YYEEEE. The CDR3 loop spans 16 amino acids. With 4 bases removed from V and 7 bases from J, the gap between germline ends came to 18 bases. CDR3 in amino acids: CASSPDGGLWNSPLHF. The CDR3 DNA reads as TGTGCCAGCAGCCCGGACGGGGGTTTATGGAATTCACCCCTCCACTTT.

The V gene is TRBV19, the J gene TRBJ2-1, with a weak D call TRBD2 (5 bases). Germline V gene data show CDR1 as LNHDA and CDR2 as SQIVND (reference sequence). CDR3 length: 16 residues. The V end was cut by 5 bases, the J end by 0 bases, with 14 bases between. CDR3 coding DNA: TGTGCCAGTAGTGGATACCAGCGGTCCTCCTACAATGAGCAGTTCTTC. Protein sequence: CASSGYQRSSYNEQFF.

The table lists this clone with a count of one. The chain uses TRBV5-8 and TRBJ2-7, with TRBD1 identical over 8 bases. Germline V lookup: CDR1 SGHTS, CDR2 YDEGEE. Trimming cost V 0 bases and J 3 bases; bases outside gene matches: 5. The length of the CDR3 is 15 residues. CDR3 region: CASSLGQGARYEQYF. CDR3 bases: TGTGCCAGCAGCTTGGGGCAGGGGGCGCGCTACGAGCAGTACTTC. Supplemented by reference TRBV5-8 and TRBJ2-7, the full variable domain reads EAGVTQSPTHLIKTRGQQATLRCSPISGHTSVYWYQQALGLGLQFLLWYDEGEERNRGNFPPRFSGRQFPNYSSELNVNALELEDSALYLCASSLGQGARYEQYFGPGTRLTVT.

This clone was counted once. The rearrangement joins TRBV28 to TRBJ1-6, with D tentatively TRBD1 (5 bases). CDR1 and CDR2 from the germline V gene are MDHEN and SYDVKM. The CDR3 runs to 11 residues. Trimming shortened V by 8 bases and J by 14 bases, and 13 bases separated the two germline ends. CDR3 region: CASGGDVTLHF. The CDR3 DNA follows: TGTGCCAGCGGAGGGGATGTCACCCTCCACTTT.

The chain couples TRBV19 to TRBJ1-6; 7 nucleotides line up with TRBD1. The V gene end was trimmed by 3 bases and the J gene end by 7 bases; junction bases not matched to a gene: 15. Germline CDR1 and CDR2: LNHDA and SQIVND (reference sequence). This CDR3 has 18 amino acids. CDR3 protein: CASSIAPTGAGGNSPLHF. The CDR3 DNA sequence: TGTGCCAGTAGTATCGCTCCCACAGGGGCGGGAGGGAATTCACCCCTCCACTTT. The full variable domain, its missing parts supplied by reference TRBV19 and TRBJ1-6, is DGGITQSPKYLFRKEGQNVTLSCEQNLNHDAMYWYRQDPGQGLRLIYYSQIVNDFQKGDIAEGYSVSREKKESFPLTVTSAQKNPTAFYLCASSIAPTGAGGNSPLHFGNGTRLTVT.

This clone was detected once. This chain links TRBV5-1 with TRBJ2-3; D is perhaps TRBD1 (6 bases). Looked up from germline, CDR1 is SGHRS and CDR2 is YFSETQ. CDR3 size: 17 residues. Trimming took off 5 bases at V and 3 bases at J, with 22 bases between the two ends. The CDR3 region is CASRNHLGQIETDTQYF. The DNA for the CDR3 is TGCGCCAGCAGGAACCACCTGGGACAAATAGAGACAGATACGCAGTATTTT.

The chain employs TRBV7-2 and TRBJ1-4, with D maybe TRBD1 (6 bases). The germline V gene has CDR1 SGHTA and CDR2 FQGNSA. The CDR3 loop spans 15 amino acids. Trimming shortened V by 2 bases and J by 5 bases, and 12 bases separated the two germline ends. The CDR3 DNA sequence: TGTGCCAGCAGCTTATCCGGGACACTAAATGAAAAACTGTTTTTT. Translated, it gives CASSLSGTLNEKLFF.

The chain carries TRBV27 and TRBJ2-7; no definite D call. The CDR3 has 13 residues. V shed 0 bases and J shed 2 bases, with 5 bases lying between them. Germline V lookup: CDR1 MNHEY, CDR2 SMNVEV (reference sequence). The CDR3 reads CASSLSRAYEQYF. The CDR3 nucleotides are TGTGCCAGCAGTTTATCCCGCGCCTACGAGCAGTACTTC.

The rearrangement joins TRBV6-1 to TRBJ1-3; D is undetermined. Trimming removed 1 base at V and 0 bases at J, with 10 bases between. The germline CDR1 and CDR2 sequences are MNHNS and SASEGT. This CDR3 is 16 amino acids long. The CDR3 DNA follows: TGTGCCAGCAGTGAAGTAGGCCGAGGCTCTGGAAACACCATATATTTT. Protein sequence: CASSEVGRGSGNTIYF.

V usage is TRBV4-1 and J usage is TRBJ2-7; the D gene is possibly TRBD2 (7 bases). Germline V gene data show CDR1 as MGHRA and CDR2 as YSYEKL. The CDR3 loop spans 18 amino acids. V lost 1 base and J 2 bases, leaving 21 bases between the germline ends. The CDR3 loop reads CASSQVGRGEGHPYEQYF. For the CDR3, the DNA is TGCGCCAGCAGCCAAGTGGGGAGGGGAGAGGGACACCCCTACGAGCAGTACTTC.

The CDR3 DNA sequence: TGTGCCAGCTCAGACTTAAAGGGGAATGGCTACACCTTC. The encoded protein is CASSDLKGNGYTF. The chain is built from TRBV18 and TRBJ1-2; perhaps TRBD1 as D (5 bases). Between the trimmed V and J ends, which lost 5 bases and 6 bases, there was a span of 13 bases. The CDR3 length is 13 residues. Germline CDR1 KGHSH, CDR2 LQKENI. Full variable domain (missing parts from reference TRBV18 and TRBJ1-2): NAGVMQNPRHLVRRRGQEARLRCSPMKGHSHVYWYRQLPEEGLKFMVYLQKENIIDESGMPKERFSAEFPKEGPSILRIQQVVRGDSAAYFCASSDLKGNGYTFGSGTRLTVV.

The chain recombines TRBV30 with TRBJ1-2; D not resolved. V was pared by 0 bases and J by 6 bases, with 11 bases between. The CDR3 length is 13 residues. Germline V lookup: CDR1 GTSNPN, CDR2 SVGIG (reference sequence). This chain's CDR3 is CAWSVGELHGYTF. CDR3 nucleotide sequence: TGTGCCTGGAGTGTCGGGGAGCTTCATGGCTACACCTTC.

This sequence joins TRBV4-2 and TRBJ2-7, with TRBD2 matching over 9 bases. CDR1 and CDR2 from the germline V gene are LGHNA and YNFKEQ. Trimming took 4 bases from V and 3 from J; bases not matched to a gene: 7. There are 15 residues in the CDR3. CDR3 sequence: CASSPEAGGLYEQYF. In nucleotides, the CDR3 is TGTGCCAGCAGCCCCGAGGCGGGGGGGCTCTACGAGCAGTACTTC.

The chain couples TRBV27 to TRBJ1-2, with 7 bases matching TRBD1. The CDR3 sequence is 14 residues long. Germline CDR1 MNHEY, CDR2 SMNVEV (reference sequence). The trim removed 2 bases at V and 7 bases at J, leaving 7 bases unmatched. This chain's CDR3 is CASSLTEGALGYTF. The CDR3 region has the DNA TGTGCCAGCAGTTTAACCGAGGGGGCGCTTGGCTACACCTTC.

The sample holds a few counts of this clone. The chain joins TRBV7-9 to TRBJ1-1; D is perhaps TRBD1 (6 bases). Trimming left V 5 bases short and J 9 bases short, with 13 bases between. The CDR3 runs to 12 residues. Per the germline V gene, CDR1 is SEHNR and CDR2 is FQNEAQ (reference sequence). The CDR3: CASSQTGTKAFF. Written as DNA, the CDR3 is TGTGCCAGCAGCCAAACCGGGACAAAAGCTTTCTTT.

This clone was recorded once. The chain recombines TRBV28 with TRBJ1-6; possibly TRBD1 for D (6 bases). V was cut by 7 bases and J by 10 bases, with 17 bases left in between. Germline CDR1 reads MDHEN; CDR2 reads SYDVKM. The CDR3 consists of 14 residues. Here the CDR3 DNA reads TGTGCCAGCAATCTGGGGGCCCCTGGGTCACCCCTCCACTTT. Protein: CASNLGAPGSPLHF.

The chain is built from TRBV7-6 and TRBJ2-3, with D perhaps matching TRBD2 (5 bases). V was cut by 6 bases and J by 9 bases, with 13 bases left in between. Germline CDR1 SGHVS, CDR2 FNYEAQ. The CDR3 extends over 12 amino acids. This chain's CDR3 is CASSPTGETQYF. As DNA, the CDR3 is TGTGCCAGCAGTCCCACTGGGGAGACGCAGTATTTT.

This clone has only one observation. The V and J genes are TRBV9 and TRBJ2-3; possibly TRBD1 for D (5 bases). This CDR3 spans 13 amino acids. Germline CDR1 SGDLS, CDR2 YYNGEE. V was clipped by 0 bases and J by 5 bases, with 7 bases between them. CDR3 coding DNA: TGTGCCAGCAGCGTAGGGGGCGGAGATACGCAGTATTTT. This encodes CASSVGGGDTQYF.

This chain links TRBV9 with TRBJ1-5; D may be TRBD1 (5 bases). V was pared by 4 bases and J by 6 bases, with 14 bases between. This CDR3 is 14 amino acids long. In germline, CDR1 is SGDLS, CDR2 YYNGEE. In DNA form, the CDR3 reads TGTGCCAGCAGCCTTACGGGCGGGGCTCAGCCCCAGCATTTT. As protein: CASSLTGGAQPQHF.

This clone was counted a single time. The chain has TRBV18 and TRBJ2-1; 8 bases are a match to TRBD2. The CDR3 runs 14 residues. CDR1 and CDR2 from the germline V gene are KGHSH and LQKENI. V dropped 3 bases and J dropped 9; count of bases not matched to a gene: 7. This chain's CDR3 is CASSPPGLAAEQFF. Here the CDR3 DNA reads TGTGCCAGCTCACCCCCCGGACTAGCCGCTGAGCAGTTCTTC.

V is TRBV7-3 and J is TRBJ1-1; maybe TRBD1 (6 bases). V was cut by 4 bases and J by 7 bases, with 16 bases left in between. The CDR3 is 14 residues long. Per germline, CDR1 SGHTA and CDR2 FQGTGA. The CDR3 region is CASSSGGYRDEAFF. CDR3 DNA: TGTGCCAGCAGCTCGGGGGGCTACAGGGATGAAGCTTTCTTT.

The chain employs TRBV2 and TRBJ2-7, with 7 bases identical to TRBD1. V shed 4 bases, J shed 5 bases, and the junction held 5 bases outside the gene matches. Germline V gene sequence: CDR1 SNHLY, CDR2 FYNNEI. The CDR3 covers 13 residues. The CDR3 DNA sequence: TGTGCCAGCAGTGGACAGGGCATGCACGAGCAGTACTTC. Encoded protein: CASSGQGMHEQYF.

This chain connects TRBV9 to TRBJ2-5; 9 bases fit TRBD1. The CDR3 spans 15 residues. CDR1 is SGDLS and CDR2 is YYNGEE in the germline V gene. J lost 5 bases, V lost 5 bases, and 10 bases had no gene match. The CDR3 sequence is CASSQSGTGRETQYF. CDR3 sequence (DNA): TGTGCCAGCAGTCAGTCCGGGACAGGGCGGGAGACCCAGTACTTC.

The rearrangement links TRBV7-3 to TRBJ2-1; 14 nucleotides agree with TRBD2. The CDR3 runs to 17 residues. Germline V CDR1 and CDR2: SGHTA, FQGTGA. The trim removed 2 bases at V and 7 bases at J, leaving 7 bases unmatched. The CDR3: CASSLYATSGGANEQFF. In nucleotides, the CDR3 is TGTGCCAGCAGCTTATATGCGACTAGCGGGGGGGCGAATGAGCAGTTCTTC.

CDR3 residues: CASSQTGTPQFF. DNA for the CDR3: TGTGCCAGCAGCCAGACCGGGACTCCGCAGTTCTTC. The J gene is TRBJ2-1, the V gene TRBV4-2; perhaps TRBD2 as D (6 bases). Germline V gene sequence: CDR1 LGHNA, CDR2 YNFKEQ. The ends were cut back, 3 bases at V and 12 bases at J, with 12 bases in the middle. There are 12 residues in the CDR3.

The CDR3 sequence is CASGFPLRDRVYGYTF. The CDR3 nucleotides read TGTGCTAGTGGTTTCCCCCTCCGGGACAGAGTGTATGGCTACACCTTC. The chain joins TRBV12-5 to TRBJ1-2; 7 nucleotides match TRBD1. V dropped 3 bases and J dropped 5; count of bases not matched to a gene: 12. Germline CDR1 and CDR2: LGHNT and FRNRAP. The CDR3 runs to 16 residues. The full variable domain, with the rest looked up from reference TRBV12-5 and TRBJ1-2, is DARVTQTPRHKVTEMGQEVTMRCQPILGHNTVFWYRQTMMQGLELLAYFRNRAPLDDSGMPKDRFSAEMPDATLATLKIQPSEPRDSAVYFCASGFPLRDRVYGYTFGSGTRLTVV.

This clone was seen just once. This likely came from a read error, as a far larger clone is one base away. The rearrangement joins TRBV4-3 to TRBJ2-7; TRBD1 matches at 8 bases. Per germline, CDR1 LGHNA and CDR2 YSLEER. This CDR3 region has 13 residues. CDR3 amino acids: CASGQRTGREQYF. The CDR3 DNA reads TGCGCCAGCGGCCAGAGGACAGGGAGGGAGCAGTACTTC.